This TCR delta chain was sequenced for a study of γδ T cells in repeated Plasmodium falciparum infection. Study results and limitations: Waves of new clonotype selection appeared after repeated controlled infections in Vdelta2-negative, largely Vdelta1+, gammadelta T cells.

Per germline, CDR1 TSWWSYY and CDR2 QGS. Trimming took 4 bases from V and 0 from J, leaving 15 bases between them. This CDR3 is 16 amino acids long. TCRdb re-called clones from the multiplex PCR reads via CATT. The table shows tens of thousands of delta-chain clones, with 1.7% occurring only once. Vgamma9/Vdelta2+ and Vdelta2-negative gammadelta T cells were flow-sorted from PBMC for bulk sequencing. This clone has ten or more counts. The antigen remains unidentified. The mismatch at residue 5 between this DNA's translation and the TCRdb protein of a much larger clone likely reflects a read error; the protein shown is translated from the DNA.

The chain has TRDV1 and TRDJ1; D is uncertain. The origin of this receptor is a pool of human donors (malaria-infected and uninfected, not separated). The sample taken for sequencing was gamma-delta T cells from blood. The DNA of the CDR3 is TGTGCTCTTGGGGGACTGCCCCCACCGTACACCGATAAACTCATCTTT. Translated, it gives CALGGLPPPYTDKLIF.